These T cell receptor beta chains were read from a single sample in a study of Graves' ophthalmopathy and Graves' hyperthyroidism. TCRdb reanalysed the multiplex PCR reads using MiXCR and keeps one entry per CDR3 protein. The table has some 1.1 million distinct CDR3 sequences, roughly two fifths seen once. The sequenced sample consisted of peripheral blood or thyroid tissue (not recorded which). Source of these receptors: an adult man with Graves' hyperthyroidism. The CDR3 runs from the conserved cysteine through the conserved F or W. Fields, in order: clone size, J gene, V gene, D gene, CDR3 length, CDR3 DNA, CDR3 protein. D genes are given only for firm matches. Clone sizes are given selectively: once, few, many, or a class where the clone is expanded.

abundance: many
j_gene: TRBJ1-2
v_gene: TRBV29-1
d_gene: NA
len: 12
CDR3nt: TGCAGCGTTGAGGCCAGGTCTGATGGCTACACCTTC
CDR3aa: CSVEARSDGYTF

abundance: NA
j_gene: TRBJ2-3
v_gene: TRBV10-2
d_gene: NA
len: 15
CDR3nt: TGCGCCAGCAGGGGGACGACCGCTAGCACAGATACGCAGTATTTT
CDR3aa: CASRGTTASTDTQYF

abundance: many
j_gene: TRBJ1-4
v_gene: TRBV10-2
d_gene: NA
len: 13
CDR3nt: TGCGCCAGCCATGACGGGTATAATGAAAAACTGTTTTTT
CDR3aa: CASHDGYNEKLFF

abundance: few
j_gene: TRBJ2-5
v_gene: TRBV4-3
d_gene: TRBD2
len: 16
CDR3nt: TGCGCCAGCAGCCAAGATTTGAGCGGGGGGCAAGAGACCCAGTACTTC
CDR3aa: CASSQDLSGGQETQYF

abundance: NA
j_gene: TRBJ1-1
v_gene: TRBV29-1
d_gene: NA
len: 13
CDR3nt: TGCAGCGTTGCCGAGAAGGGCTGGACTGAAGCTTTCTTT
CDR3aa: CSVAEKGWTEAFF

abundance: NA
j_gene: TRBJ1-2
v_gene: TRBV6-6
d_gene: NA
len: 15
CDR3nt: TGTGCCAGCAGTTACTTTGGACCCGAGGCGGAGGGCTACACCTTC
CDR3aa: CASSYFGPEAEGYTF

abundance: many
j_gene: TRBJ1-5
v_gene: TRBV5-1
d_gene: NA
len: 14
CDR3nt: TGCGCCAGCAGCTCCGGGGCCGGCGGTCAGCCCCAGCATTTT
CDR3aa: CASSSGAGGQPQHF

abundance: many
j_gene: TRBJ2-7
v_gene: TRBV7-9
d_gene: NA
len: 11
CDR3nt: TGTGCCAGCAGCTCCCTAGGCGAGCAGTACTTC
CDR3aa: CASSSLGEQYF

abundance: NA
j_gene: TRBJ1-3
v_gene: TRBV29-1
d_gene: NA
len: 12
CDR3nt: TGCAGCGTTGTTCATGCTGCGAACACCATATATTTT
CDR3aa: CSVVHAANTIYF

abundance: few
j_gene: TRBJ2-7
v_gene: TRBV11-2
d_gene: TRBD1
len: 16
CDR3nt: TGTGCCAGCAGCTTTCTCTCTAGACAGGGGGCTTACGAGCAGTACTTC
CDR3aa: CASSFLSRQGAYEQYF

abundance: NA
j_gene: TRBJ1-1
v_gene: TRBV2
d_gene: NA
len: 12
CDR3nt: TGTGCCAGCAGTAGGGACTACACTGAAGCTTTCTTT
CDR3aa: CASSRDYTEAFF

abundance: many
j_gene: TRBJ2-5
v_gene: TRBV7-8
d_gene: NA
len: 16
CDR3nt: TGTGCCAGCAGCTCCCGTCCACGCGGGAAGCAAGAGACCCAGTACTTC
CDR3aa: CASSSRPRGKQETQYF

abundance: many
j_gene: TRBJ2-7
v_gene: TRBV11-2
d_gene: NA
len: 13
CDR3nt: TGTGCCAGCAGCCAGGGATCTTATGGGGAGCAGTACTTC
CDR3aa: CASSQGSYGEQYF

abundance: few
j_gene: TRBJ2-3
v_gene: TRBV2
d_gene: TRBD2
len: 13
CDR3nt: TGTGCCACCACCGGGACTAGTGCAGATACGCAGTATTTT
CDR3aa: CATTGTSADTQYF

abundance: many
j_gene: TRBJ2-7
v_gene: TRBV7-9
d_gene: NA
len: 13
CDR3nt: TGTGCCAGCAGCCGAGGGCCGACTTATGTGCAGTACTTC
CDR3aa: CASSRGPTYVQYF

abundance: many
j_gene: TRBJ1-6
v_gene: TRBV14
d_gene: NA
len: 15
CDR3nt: TGTGCCAGCAGCCAAGACCCAGGGTGGAATTCACCCCTCCACTTT
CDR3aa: CASSQDPGWNSPLHF

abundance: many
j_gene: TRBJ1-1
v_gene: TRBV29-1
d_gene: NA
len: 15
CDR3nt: TGCAGCGTTGTCACAGGTAGTGTCCCGAACACTGAAGCTTTCTTT
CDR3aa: CSVVTGSVPNTEAFF